The 31 T cell receptor beta chains below were found in one sample sequenced in a study of blood T cell repertoires in COVID-19. Clones were sequenced by immunoSEQ multiplex PCR, and TCRdb holds only the in-frame ones, with some missing. The sample includes hundreds of thousands of clones, approximately 83% of them seen just once. The sequenced sample consisted of PBMCs or T cells enriched from blood (not recorded which). The source is a man aged 30 to 39 who had recovered from COVID-19.

The chain recombines TRBV5-8 with TRBJ2-3, with 11 bases lining up with TRBD2. Germline loops: CDR1 SGHTS, CDR2 YDEGEE. V gave up 5 bases and J gave up 5 bases; unmatched junction bases: 7. This CDR3 comprises 15 residues. The DNA for the CDR3 is TGTGCCAGCAGGCCGGGACTAGCGGCGGGAGATACGCAGTATTTT. Protein: CASRPGLAAGDTQYF.

The chain joins TRBV5-1 to TRBJ2-7; 12 nucleotides agree with TRBD2. J gave up 6 bases and V 5 bases, and 9 bases lay outside the gene matches. CDR3 length: 15 amino acids. Germline CDR1 SGHRS, CDR2 YFSETQ. The CDR3 sequence: CASRESSGGAFEQYF. The DNA of the CDR3 is TGCGCCAGCAGGGAATCTAGCGGGGGGGCCTTCGAGCAGTACTTC.

V and J are TRBV10-3 and TRBJ1-1; D possibly corresponds to TRBD1 (5 bases). The CDR3 has 13 amino acids. Germline assignment: CDR1 ENHRY and CDR2 SYGVKD. V lost 3 bases, J lost 8 bases, and 13 bases lay in between. The CDR3 spells CAISDLGGAEAFF. The CDR3, as DNA: TGTGCCATCAGTGATTTGGGAGGGGCGGAAGCTTTCTTT.

The rearrangement links TRBV7-9 to TRBJ2-1, with D unclear. Trimming shortened V by 2 bases and J by 1 base, and 6 bases separated the two germline ends. Per the germline V gene, CDR1 is SEHNR and CDR2 is FQNEAQ (reference sequence). The CDR3 loop spans 14 amino acids. The CDR3 region is CASSLTVSYNEQFF. The CDR3 DNA reads as TGTGCCAGCAGCTTAACGGTGTCCTACAATGAGCAGTTCTTC. Using reference TRBV7-9 and TRBJ2-1 for the parts outside the CDR3, the full variable domain is DTGVSQNPRHKITKRGQNVTFRCDPISEHNRLYWYRQTLGQGPEFLTYFQNEAQLEKSRLLSDRFSAERPKGSFSTLEIQRTEQGDSAMYLCASSLTVSYNEQFFGPGTRLTVL.

The chain recombines TRBV4-2 with TRBJ1-4; 8 nucleotides agree with TRBD1. Germline trimming cut 0 bases from V and 7 bases from J; bases unmatched to any gene: 4. This CDR3 is 15 amino acids long. In germline, CDR1 is LGHNA, CDR2 YNFKEQ. In DNA form, the CDR3 reads TGTGCCAGCAGCCAAGACCGACAGGGGATTGAAAAACTGTTTTTT. This encodes CASSQDRQGIEKLFF.

J is TRBJ2-7 and V is TRBV4-1; perhaps TRBD1 as D (6 bases). Per the germline V gene, CDR1 is MGHRA and CDR2 is YSYEKL. CDR3 length equals 16 residues. V lost 0 bases and J lost 1, with 13 bases in between. The CDR3 region is CASSQDIRQGSYEQYF. For the CDR3, the DNA is TGCGCCAGCAGCCAAGATATTCGGCAGGGGTCCTACGAGCAGTACTTC.

The chain joins TRBV11-3 to TRBJ2-4; the D gene is possibly TRBD2 (6 bases). Trimming left V 1 base short and J 5 bases short, with 9 bases between. This CDR3 is 14 amino acids long. Looked up from germline, CDR1 is SGHNT and CDR2 is YENEEA. The CDR3 here is CASSLGGVENIQYF. The CDR3 DNA reads TGTGCCAGCAGCTTAGGGGGGGTAGAAAACATTCAGTACTTC.

This clone was picked up one time. J is TRBJ2-7 and V is TRBV10-2, with a weak D call TRBD1 (6 bases). CDR3 size: 15 residues. The V gene's germline CDR1 is WSHSY and CDR2 SAAADI. V dropped 0 bases and J dropped 0 bases, with 9 bases sitting between them. Written as DNA, the CDR3 is TGCGCCAGCAGTGAGTCCAGGGGAAGCTCCTACGAGCAGTACTTC. This encodes CASSESRGSSYEQYF.

V and J are TRBV6-5 and TRBJ1-1; no clear D gene. The CDR3 totals 14 residues. Trimming shortened V by 0 bases and J by 1 base, and 6 bases separated the two germline ends. From germline, CDR1 is MNHEY and CDR2 SVGAGI. The CDR3 DNA follows: TGTGCCAGCAGTTACTCTACAACGAACACTGAAGCTTTCTTT. The encoded protein is CASSYSTTNTEAFF.

This chain joins TRBV5-1 and TRBJ1-2, with 9 bases that match TRBD1. The J segment lost 8 bases and the V segment lost 7 bases, leaving 9 bases of the junction unmatched. Germline lookup yields CDR1 SGHRS and CDR2 YFSETQ. This CDR3 comprises 13 residues. The CDR3 region has the DNA TGCGCCAGCGGCGAACAGGGGGCGACAGGCTACACCTTC. Its translation is CASGEQGATGYTF.

The chain joins TRBV30 to TRBJ1-5, with D possibly being TRBD1 (6 bases). The ends were cut back, 0 bases at V and 3 bases at J, with 18 bases in the middle. The CDR3 has 17 amino acids. Germline V CDR1 and CDR2: GTSNPN, SVGIG (reference sequence). The CDR3 is CAWSVGGSSDFNQPQHF. The CDR3 coding sequence is TGTGCCTGGAGTGTAGGGGGTAGCTCAGATTTCAATCAGCCCCAGCATTTT.

The CDR3 protein is CSALTSTYEQYF. CDR3 nucleotide sequence: TGCAGCGCTCTCACTAGTACCTACGAGCAGTACTTC. V gene TRBV29-1 combines with J gene TRBJ2-7; D possibly corresponds to TRBD2 (5 bases). CDR3 length: 12 residues. The germline V and J ends were trimmed by 7 bases and 2 bases, with 12 bases remaining between them. Germline CDR1 and CDR2: SQVTM and ANQGSEA.

The genes are TRBV6-1 and TRBJ2-1, with TRBD2 matching 7 bases. The J segment lost 0 bases and the V segment lost 4 bases, leaving 9 bases of the junction unmatched. CDR1 is MNHNS, CDR2 SASEGT, per germline. This CDR3 contains 17 residues. CDR3 sequence reads: CASSGFLGLVSYNEQFF. The DNA for the CDR3 is TGTGCCAGCAGTGGTTTTTTAGGACTAGTCTCCTACAATGAGCAGTTCTTC.

The chain couples TRBV13 to TRBJ2-1; D possibly corresponds to TRBD2 (5 bases). This CDR3 comprises 17 residues. The V and J ends lost 4 bases and 4 bases respectively, with 20 bases between them. The germline V gene has CDR1 PRHDT and CDR2 FYEKMQ (reference sequence). The CDR3: CASSSPRREGPYNEQFF. The CDR3 DNA reads TGTGCCAGCAGCTCCCCCCGTCGGGAAGGACCGTACAATGAGCAGTTCTTC.

Concerning this clone itself: The sample contains more than one DNA sequence encoding this CDR3. This chain joins TRBV5-1 and TRBJ2-3; D might be TRBD1 (6 bases). Germline CDR1 is SGHRS and CDR2 is YFSETQ. The CDR3 contains 14 residues. The V end lost 0 bases, the J end lost 2 bases, and 7 bases lay between the germline ends. The CDR3 DNA reads TGCGCCAGCAGCTTGGGACAGGACACAGATACGCAGTATTTT. Its protein is CASSLGQDTDTQYF.

The count of this clone is one. The rearrangement joins TRBV7-9 to TRBJ1-2, with TRBD1 identical over 8 bases. V trimming: 1 base; J trimming: 5 bases; junction bases outside the gene matches: 3. Looked up from germline, CDR1 is SEHNR and CDR2 is FQNEAQ (reference sequence). The CDR3 is made up of 14 amino acids. Written as DNA, the CDR3 is TGTGCCAGCAGCTTAGGACAGGGGCTATATGGCTACACCTTC. This codes for CASSLGQGLYGYTF.

CDR3 sequence: CSASIFIAFF. The DNA for the CDR3 is TGCAGTGCTAGTATCTTTATAGCTTTCTTT. The J gene is TRBJ1-1, the V gene TRBV20-1; D is unclear. The CDR3 totals 10 residues. Between the trimmed V and J ends, which lost 3 bases and 10 bases, there was a span of 9 bases. In germline, CDR1 is DFQATT, CDR2 SNEGSKA (reference sequence).

This clone has just a few counts. This sequence joins TRBV27 and TRBJ2-7; D might be TRBD2 (6 bases). The CDR3 covers 14 residues. Germline-derived CDR1 and CDR2 are MNHEY and SMNVEV (reference sequence). Trimming shortened V by 8 bases and J by 1 base, and 15 bases separated the two germline ends. The CDR3 DNA reads TGTGCCAGCCGCTCAGTAGGAGGGTCCTACGAGCAGTACTTC. It codes for CASRSVGGSYEQYF.

The rearrangement links TRBV5-1 to TRBJ1-1; the match to TRBD1 covers 9 bases. V was pared by 5 bases and J by 0 bases, with 8 bases of the junction left unmatched. From germline, CDR1 is SGHRS and CDR2 YFSETQ. The CDR3 contains 16 residues. The CDR3 region is CASSWGQGIMNTEAFF. As DNA, the CDR3 is TGCGCCAGCAGTTGGGGACAGGGCATAATGAACACTGAAGCTTTCTTT.

The CDR3 reads CASSPLAGGPDGELFF. DNA of the CDR3: TGTGCCAGTAGCCCGCTAGCGGGGGGGCCGGACGGGGAGCTGTTTTTT. The rearrangement uses TRBV19 and TRBJ2-2; 12 nucleotides align to TRBD2. V dropped 6 bases and J dropped 7; count of bases not matched to a gene: 9. The CDR3 spans 16 residues. CDR1 is LNHDA, CDR2 SQIVND, per germline (reference sequence).

The chain carries TRBV5-1 and TRBJ1-3; 7 positions agree with TRBD1. With V trimmed by 4 bases and J by 2 bases, 18 bases remained unmatched. Germline lookup yields CDR1 SGHRS and CDR2 YFSETQ. The CDR3 sequence is 19 residues long. CDR3 in DNA: TGCGCCAGCAGCGCCAGGGGACAGTTTTCGGAGGGAGCTGGAAACACCATATATTTT. Amino acid sequence: CASSARGQFSEGAGNTIYF. Together with reference TRBV5-1 and TRBJ1-3, the CDR3 gives the full variable domain: KAGVTQTPRYLIKTRGQQVTLSCSPISGHRSVSWYQQTPGQGLQFLFEYFSETQRNKGNFPGRFSGRQFSNSRSEMNVSTLELGDSALYLCASSARGQFSEGAGNTIYFGEGSWLTVV.

The rearrangement joins TRBV11-2 to TRBJ2-2; 11 bases match TRBD2. The V segment lost 6 bases and the J segment 0 bases; nucleotides outside the gene matches: 3. Germline V lookup: CDR1 SGHAT, CDR2 FQNNGV. This CDR3 is 16 amino acids long. CDR3 sequence (DNA): TGTGCCAGCAGGAGACTAGCGGGGACGAACACCGGGGAGCTGTTTTTT. It is translated as CASRRLAGTNTGELFF.

CDR3 nucleotide sequence: TGTGCCAGCAGCGTAGTTCCGACACGGGGAAACACCATATATTTT. This sequence encodes CASSVVPTRGNTIYF. The chain uses TRBV9 and TRBJ1-3; D is uncertain. V lost 0 bases and J 4 bases, leaving 11 bases between the germline ends. Germline assignment: CDR1 SGDLS and CDR2 YYNGEE. The CDR3 is 15 residues long.

The chain couples TRBV9 to TRBJ2-1; 10 bases align to TRBD1. V lost 0 bases and J lost 4; bases outside the gene matches: 1. Germline V gene sequence: CDR1 SGDLS, CDR2 YYNGEE. This CDR3 region has 15 residues. Here the CDR3 DNA reads TGTGCCAGCAGCGTAGCGGGACAGGGGTACAATGAGCAGTTCTTC. It yields the protein CASSVAGQGYNEQFF.

The chain has TRBV5-1 and TRBJ1-1, with D tentatively TRBD1 (5 bases). This CDR3 has 16 amino acids. V lost 3 bases to trimming and J lost 4 bases, with 19 bases between them. Germline CDR1 reads SGHRS; CDR2 reads YFSETQ. CDR3 DNA sequence: TGCGCCAGCAGCTACGAATCCAGGGCCTGGGGCACTGAAGCTTTCTTT. Translation gives CASSYESRAWGTEAFF. Filled out from reference TRBV5-1 and TRBJ1-1, the complete variable domain reads KAGVTQTPRYLIKTRGQQVTLSCSPISGHRSVSWYQQTPGQGLQFLFEYFSETQRNKGNFPGRFSGRQFSNSRSEMNVSTLELGDSALYLCASSYESRAWGTEAFFGQGTRLTVV.

The rearrangement joins TRBV6-5 to TRBJ2-7, with 9 positions matching TRBD1. The CDR3 consists of 14 residues. Per germline, CDR1 MNHEY and CDR2 SVGAGI. Trimming removed 9 bases from V and 5 bases from J; junction bases left unmatched: 11. CDR3 sequence (DNA): TGTGCCAGTGCTGAGGACAGGGGTTGGGACGAGCAGTACTTC. Its protein product is CASAEDRGWDEQYF.

This clone was recorded once. The gene calls are TRBV3-1 (or the pseudogene TRBV3-2) and TRBJ2-3; TRBD2 aligns across 8 bases. The CDR3 spans 13 residues. The V and J ends lost 11 bases and 2 bases, in that order; junction bases with no gene match: 6. The germline V gene encodes CDR1 LGHDT and CDR2 YNNKEL (reference sequence). DNA of the CDR3: TGTGCCTCCGGACTAGCCCCCACAGATACGCAGTATTTT. Amino acid sequence: CASGLAPTDTQYF.

The V call is TRBV24-1, the J call TRBJ2-1; the D is unclear. V was pared by 7 bases and J by 8 bases, with 11 bases between. The CDR3 extends over 12 amino acids. Germline assignment: CDR1 KGHDR and CDR2 SFDVKD. In DNA, the CDR3 is TGTGCCACCAGAAGAGGAGATGATGAGCAGTTCTTC. This encodes CATRRGDDEQFF.

The J gene is TRBJ2-1, the V gene TRBV5-6; 7 bases match TRBD2. The length of the CDR3 is 15 residues. Losses at the gene ends were 4 bases for V and 4 bases for J; bases not matched to a gene: 8. In germline, CDR1 is SGHDT, CDR2 YYEEEE. Here the CDR3 reads CASSPLAQTYNEQFF. CDR3 nucleotides: TGTGCCAGCAGCCCACTAGCGCAGACATACAATGAGCAGTTCTTC.

The V gene is TRBV3-1 (or the pseudogene TRBV3-2), the J gene TRBJ2-7; a weak D match, TRBD1 (5 bases). This CDR3 spans 15 amino acids. Trimming left V 1 base short and J 3 bases short, with 13 bases between. Germline V gene data show CDR1 as LGHDT and CDR2 as YNNKEL (reference sequence). Here the CDR3 reads CASSQVSGPLYEQYF. The CDR3 nucleotides are TGTGCCAGCAGCCAAGTTTCAGGGCCCCTCTACGAGCAGTACTTC.

In its sample, this clone was seen a few times. The chain joins TRBV6-4 to TRBJ2-2; D is unresolved. V was shortened by 8 bases and J by 1 base, with 11 bases between the two germline ends. The CDR3 is 14 amino acids. Germline CDR1 is MRHNA and CDR2 is SNTAGT. The CDR3 DNA follows: TGTGCCAGCCGCCCCAACTGGAACACCGGGGAGCTGTTTTTT. Translating it yields CASRPNWNTGELFF.